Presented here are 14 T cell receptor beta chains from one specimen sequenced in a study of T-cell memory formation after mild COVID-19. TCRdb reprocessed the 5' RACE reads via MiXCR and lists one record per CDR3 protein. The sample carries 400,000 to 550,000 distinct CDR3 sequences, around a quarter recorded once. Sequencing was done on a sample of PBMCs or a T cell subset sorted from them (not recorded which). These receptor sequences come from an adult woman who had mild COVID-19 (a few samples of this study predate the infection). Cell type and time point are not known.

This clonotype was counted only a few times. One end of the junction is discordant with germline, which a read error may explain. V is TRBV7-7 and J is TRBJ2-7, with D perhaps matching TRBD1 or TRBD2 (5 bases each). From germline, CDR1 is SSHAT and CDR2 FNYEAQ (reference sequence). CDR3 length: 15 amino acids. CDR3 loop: CASSLFLGDPYEQYF. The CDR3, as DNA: TGTGCTAGCAGCTTATTTTTGGGGGACCCCTACGAGCAGTACTTC.

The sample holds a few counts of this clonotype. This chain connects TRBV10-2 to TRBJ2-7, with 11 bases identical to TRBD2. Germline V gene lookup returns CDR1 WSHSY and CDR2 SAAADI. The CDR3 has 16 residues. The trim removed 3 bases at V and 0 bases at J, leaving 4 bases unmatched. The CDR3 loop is CASSERLAGFSYEQYF. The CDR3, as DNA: TGCGCCAGCAGTGAAAGACTAGCGGGGTTCTCCTACGAGCAGTACTTC.

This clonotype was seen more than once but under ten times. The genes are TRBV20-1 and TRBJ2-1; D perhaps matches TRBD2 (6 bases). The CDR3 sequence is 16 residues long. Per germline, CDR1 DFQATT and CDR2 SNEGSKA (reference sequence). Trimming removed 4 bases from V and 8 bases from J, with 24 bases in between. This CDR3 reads CSAIRTSGAPGDEQFF. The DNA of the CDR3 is TGCAGTGCTATCAGAACATCGGGAGCCCCCGGCGATGAGCAGTTCTTC.

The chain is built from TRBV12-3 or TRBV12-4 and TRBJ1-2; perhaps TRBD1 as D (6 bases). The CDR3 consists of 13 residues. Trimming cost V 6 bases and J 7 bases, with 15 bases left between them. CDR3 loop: CASSPAGAGGYTF. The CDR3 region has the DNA TGTGCCAGCAGCCCGGCGGGGGCCGGTGGCTACACCTTC.

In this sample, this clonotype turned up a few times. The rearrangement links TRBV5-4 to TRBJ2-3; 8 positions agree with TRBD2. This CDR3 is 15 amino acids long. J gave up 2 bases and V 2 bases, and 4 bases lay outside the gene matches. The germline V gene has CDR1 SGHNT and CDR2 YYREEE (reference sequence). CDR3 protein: CASSFRTSNTDTQYF. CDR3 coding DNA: TGTGCCAGCAGCTTCCGGACTAGCAACACAGATACGCAGTATTTT.

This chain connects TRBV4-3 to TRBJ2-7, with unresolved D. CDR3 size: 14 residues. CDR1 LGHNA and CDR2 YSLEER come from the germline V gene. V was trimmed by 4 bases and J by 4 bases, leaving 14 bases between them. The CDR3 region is CASSLSYRIYEQYF. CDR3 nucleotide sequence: TGCGCCAGCAGCCTGTCTTATAGGATATACGAGCAGTACTTC.

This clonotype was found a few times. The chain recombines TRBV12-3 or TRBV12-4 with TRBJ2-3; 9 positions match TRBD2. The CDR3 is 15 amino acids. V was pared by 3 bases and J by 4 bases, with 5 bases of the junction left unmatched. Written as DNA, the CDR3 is TGTGCCAGCAGTTTCGCGGGAGGGCGCCCAGATACGCAGTATTTT. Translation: CASSFAGGRPDTQYF.

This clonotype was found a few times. The CDR3 sequence is CASKEGAHGYTF. CDR3 DNA sequence: TGCGCCAGCAAGGAAGGGGCCCATGGCTACACCTTC. The rearrangement uses TRBV5-1 and TRBJ1-2, with TRBD1 as a possible D gene (5 bases). Germline CDR1 is SGHRS and CDR2 is YFSETQ. V lost 6 bases and J 6 bases, leaving 12 bases between the germline ends. The CDR3 runs to 12 residues.

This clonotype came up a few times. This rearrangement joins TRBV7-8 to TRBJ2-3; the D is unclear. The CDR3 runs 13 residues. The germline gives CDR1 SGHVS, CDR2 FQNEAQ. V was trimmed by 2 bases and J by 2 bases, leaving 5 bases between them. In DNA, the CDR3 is TGTGCCAGCAGCTTAATGGTCACAGATACGCAGTATTTT. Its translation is CASSLMVTDTQYF.

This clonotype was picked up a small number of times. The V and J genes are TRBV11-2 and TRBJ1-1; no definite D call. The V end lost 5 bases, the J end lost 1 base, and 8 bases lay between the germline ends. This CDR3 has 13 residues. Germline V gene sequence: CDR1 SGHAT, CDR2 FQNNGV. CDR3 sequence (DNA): TGTGCCAGCAGCCAGATAAGGAACACTGAAGCTTTCTTT. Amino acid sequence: CASSQIRNTEAFF.

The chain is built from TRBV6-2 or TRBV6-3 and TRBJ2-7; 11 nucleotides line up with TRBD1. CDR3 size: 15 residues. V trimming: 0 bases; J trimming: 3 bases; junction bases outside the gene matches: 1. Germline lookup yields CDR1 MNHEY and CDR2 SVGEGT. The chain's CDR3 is CASSYSGTGGYEQYV. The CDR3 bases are TGTGCCAGCAGTTACTCCGGGACAGGGGGCTACGAGCAGTACGTC.

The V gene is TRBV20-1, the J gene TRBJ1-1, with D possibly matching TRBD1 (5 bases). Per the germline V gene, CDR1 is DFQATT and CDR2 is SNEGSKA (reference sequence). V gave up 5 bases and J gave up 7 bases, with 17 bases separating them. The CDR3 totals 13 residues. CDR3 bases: TGCAGTGCTGGGTATTTGGGGCTCGGTGAAGCTTTCTTT. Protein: CSAGYLGLGEAFF.

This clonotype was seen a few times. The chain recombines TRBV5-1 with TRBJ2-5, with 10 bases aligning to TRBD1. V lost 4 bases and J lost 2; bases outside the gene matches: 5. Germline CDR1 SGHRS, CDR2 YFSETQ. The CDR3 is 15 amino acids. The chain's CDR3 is CASSVTGGHQETQYF. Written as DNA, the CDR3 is TGCGCCAGCAGCGTGACAGGGGGCCATCAAGAGACCCAGTACTTC.

Here the CDR3 DNA reads TGCGCCAGCAGTCAAATGCTCACTGGCTCGCAGTATTTT. As protein: CASSQMLTGSQYF. This rearrangement joins TRBV23-1 to TRBJ2-3, with no clear D. TRBV23-1 is an ORF; its function is uncertain. The CDR3 runs to 13 residues. V lost 2 bases, J lost 10 bases, and 13 bases lay in between.